This passage covers 3 T cell receptor beta chains from one sample sequenced in a study of early T cells in non-severe SARS-CoV-2 infection (dated by TCRdb to the early 2020s). Libraries came from 5' RACE. The sample was run on a NextSeq 500. In-frame beta chains were kept once TCRdb had trimmed the public reads at Q25 with fastp and called clones with MiXCR. Here each entry gathers all rows of one CDR3 protein and keeps the most common genes and DNA. This sample comprises 95,000 to 150,000 distinct CDR3 sequences, about 15% of them detected only once. Of the sample, roughly a fifth falls within the top ten clones. Sequencing was carried out using whole blood. Receptors originate from an adult who was a healthcare worker with PCR-confirmed SARS-CoV-2 infection or an uninfected control (not recorded which).

This clonotype was picked up many times. The rearrangement joins TRBV20-1 to TRBJ1-5; D is ambiguous. V lost 3 bases to trimming and J lost 3 bases, with 9 bases between them. Germline lookup yields CDR1 DFQATT and CDR2 SNEGSKA (reference sequence). The CDR3 has 13 residues. CDR3 region: CSASVGNNQPQHF. The CDR3 DNA is TGCAGTGCTAGCGTGGGGAACAATCAGCCCCAGCATTTT.

In this sample, this clonotype turned up a few times. This chain connects TRBV20-1 to TRBJ2-1, with 14 positions matching TRBD2. Germline assignment: CDR1 DFQATT and CDR2 SNEGSKA (reference sequence). The CDR3 totals 15 residues. V shed 0 bases, J shed 11 bases, and the junction held 6 bases outside the gene matches. The CDR3 here is CSARDGGLAGVQQFF. The CDR3 region has the DNA TGCAGTGCTAGAGATGGGGGACTAGCGGGGGTACAGCAGTTCTTC.

The V and J genes are TRBV7-3 and TRBJ2-6; D remains ambiguous. Trimming took 5 bases from V and 2 from J, leaving 7 bases between them. CDR3 size: 14 residues. Germline V gives CDR1 SGHTA, CDR2 FQGTGA. CDR3 sequence (DNA): TGTGCCAGCAGCCAGTCGGCTGGGGCCAACGTCCTGACTTTC. This gives the protein CASSQSAGANVLTF.